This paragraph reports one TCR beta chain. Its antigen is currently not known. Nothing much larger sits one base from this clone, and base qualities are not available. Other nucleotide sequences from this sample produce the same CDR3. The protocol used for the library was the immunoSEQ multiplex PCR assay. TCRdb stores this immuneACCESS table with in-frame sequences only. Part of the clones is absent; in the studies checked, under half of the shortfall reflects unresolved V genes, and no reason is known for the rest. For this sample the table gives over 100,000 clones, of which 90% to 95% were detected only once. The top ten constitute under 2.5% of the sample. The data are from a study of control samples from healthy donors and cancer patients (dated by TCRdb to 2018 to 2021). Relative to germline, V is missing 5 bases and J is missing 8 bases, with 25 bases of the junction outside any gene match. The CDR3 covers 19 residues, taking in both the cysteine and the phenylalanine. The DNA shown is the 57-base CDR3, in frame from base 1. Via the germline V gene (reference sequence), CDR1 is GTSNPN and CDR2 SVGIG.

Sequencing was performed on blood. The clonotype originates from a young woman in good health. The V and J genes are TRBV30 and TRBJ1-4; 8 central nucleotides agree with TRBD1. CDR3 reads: CAWAPTPGTGFPRIEKLFF. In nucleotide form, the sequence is TGTGCCTGGGCCCCTACCCCCGGGACAGGATTCCCGAGAATAGAAAAACTGTTTTTT.